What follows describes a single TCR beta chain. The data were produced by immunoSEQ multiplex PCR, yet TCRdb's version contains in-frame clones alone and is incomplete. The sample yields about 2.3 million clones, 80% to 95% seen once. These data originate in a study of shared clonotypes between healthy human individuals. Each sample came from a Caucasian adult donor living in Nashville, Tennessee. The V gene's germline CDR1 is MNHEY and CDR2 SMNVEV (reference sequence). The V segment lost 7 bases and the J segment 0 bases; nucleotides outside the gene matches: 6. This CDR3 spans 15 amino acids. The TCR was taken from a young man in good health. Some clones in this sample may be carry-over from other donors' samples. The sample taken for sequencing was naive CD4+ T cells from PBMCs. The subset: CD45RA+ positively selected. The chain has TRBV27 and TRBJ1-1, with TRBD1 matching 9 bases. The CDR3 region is CASIHGQGMNTEAFF. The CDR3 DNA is TGTGCCAGCATCCATGGACAGGGGATGAACACTGAAGCTTTCTTT.